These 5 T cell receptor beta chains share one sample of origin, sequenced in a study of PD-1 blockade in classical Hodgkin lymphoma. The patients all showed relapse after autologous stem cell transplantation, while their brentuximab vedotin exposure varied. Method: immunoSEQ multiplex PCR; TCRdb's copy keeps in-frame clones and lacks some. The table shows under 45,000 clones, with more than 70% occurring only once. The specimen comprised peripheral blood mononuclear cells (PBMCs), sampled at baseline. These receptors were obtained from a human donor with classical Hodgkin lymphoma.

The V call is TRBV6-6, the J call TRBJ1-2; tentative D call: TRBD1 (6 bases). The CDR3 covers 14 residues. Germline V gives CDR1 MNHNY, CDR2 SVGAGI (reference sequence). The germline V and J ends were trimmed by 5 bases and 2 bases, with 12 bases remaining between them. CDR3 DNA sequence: TGTGCCAGCAGTACATGGACAGACAACTATGGCTACACCTTC. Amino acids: CASSTWTDNYGYTF.

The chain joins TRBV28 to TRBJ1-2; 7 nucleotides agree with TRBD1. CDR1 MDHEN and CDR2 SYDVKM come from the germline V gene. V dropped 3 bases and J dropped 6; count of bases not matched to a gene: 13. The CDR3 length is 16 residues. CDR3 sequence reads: CASSFSPRTGGDGYTF. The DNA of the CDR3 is TGTGCCAGCAGTTTCTCACCTAGGACAGGCGGGGATGGCTACACCTTC.

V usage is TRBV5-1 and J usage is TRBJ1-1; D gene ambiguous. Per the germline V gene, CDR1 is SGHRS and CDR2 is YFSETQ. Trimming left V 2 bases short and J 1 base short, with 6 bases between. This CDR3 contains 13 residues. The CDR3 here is CASSFGRNTEAFF. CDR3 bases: TGCGCCAGCAGCTTTGGACGGAACACTGAAGCTTTCTTT.

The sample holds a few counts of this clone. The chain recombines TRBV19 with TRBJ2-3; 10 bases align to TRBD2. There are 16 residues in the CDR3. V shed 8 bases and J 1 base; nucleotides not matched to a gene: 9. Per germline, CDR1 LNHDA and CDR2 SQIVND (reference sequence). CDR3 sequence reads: CASGPQGTSGTDTQYF. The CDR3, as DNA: TGTGCCAGTGGACCTCAAGGGACTAGCGGCACAGATACGCAGTATTTT.

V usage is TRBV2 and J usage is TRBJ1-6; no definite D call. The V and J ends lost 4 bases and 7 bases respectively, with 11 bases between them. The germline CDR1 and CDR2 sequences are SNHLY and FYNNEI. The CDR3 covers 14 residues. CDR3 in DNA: TGTGCCAGCAGTGGATCCCCAGTGAATTCACCCCTCCACTTT. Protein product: CASSGSPVNSPLHF.